The 2 T cell receptor beta chains below come from one sample, sequenced in a study of Graves' ophthalmopathy and Graves' hyperthyroidism. Amplified TCR beta CDR3 regions were obtained using RNA transcripts as template. The library came from an HTBI-primed first-round RT-PCR and a second-round multiplex PCR. TCRdb reprocessed the multiplex PCR reads via MiXCR and lists one record per CDR3 protein. The table records about 740,000 distinct CDR3 sequences, about 44% of them present only once. The sequenced sample was peripheral blood. These receptors were obtained from an adult man with Graves' ophthalmopathy.

This chain links TRBV10-2 with TRBJ2-5; 10 bases align to TRBD2. The CDR3 runs 15 residues. The V gene end was trimmed by 10 bases and the J gene end by 5 bases; junction bases not matched to a gene: 13. Germline CDR1 is WSHSY and CDR2 is SAAADI. CDR3 sequence: CATTLAGAFGETQYF. DNA of the CDR3: TGCGCCACCACCCTAGCGGGGGCTTTCGGGGAGACCCAGTACTTC.

The rearrangement uses TRBV29-1 and TRBJ2-5; the D gene could be TRBD1 or TRBD2 (6 bases each). The length of the CDR3 is 11 residues. Germline lookup yields CDR1 SQVTM and CDR2 ANQGSEA. V was shortened by 7 bases and J by 5 bases, with 11 bases between the two germline ends. CDR3 loop: CSGGASETQYF. CDR3 bases: TGCAGCGGGGGGGCCTCGGAGACCCAGTACTTC.